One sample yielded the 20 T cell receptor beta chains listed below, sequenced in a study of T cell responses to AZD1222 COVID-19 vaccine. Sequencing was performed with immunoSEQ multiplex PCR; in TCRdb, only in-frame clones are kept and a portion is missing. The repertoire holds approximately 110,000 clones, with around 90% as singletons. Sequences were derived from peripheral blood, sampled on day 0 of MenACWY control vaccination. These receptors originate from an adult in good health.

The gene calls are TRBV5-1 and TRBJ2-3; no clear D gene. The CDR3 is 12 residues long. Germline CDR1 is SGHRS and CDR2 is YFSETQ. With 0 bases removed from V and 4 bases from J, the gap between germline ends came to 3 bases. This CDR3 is CASSLGADTQYF. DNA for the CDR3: TGCGCCAGCAGCTTGGGGGCAGATACGCAGTATTTT.

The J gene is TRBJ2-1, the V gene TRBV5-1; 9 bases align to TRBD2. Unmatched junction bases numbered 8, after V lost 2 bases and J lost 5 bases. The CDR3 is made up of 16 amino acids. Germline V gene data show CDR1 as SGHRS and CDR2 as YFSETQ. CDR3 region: CASSFWREGRDNEQFF. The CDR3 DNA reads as TGCGCCAGCAGCTTCTGGCGGGAGGGCCGGGACAATGAGCAGTTCTTC.

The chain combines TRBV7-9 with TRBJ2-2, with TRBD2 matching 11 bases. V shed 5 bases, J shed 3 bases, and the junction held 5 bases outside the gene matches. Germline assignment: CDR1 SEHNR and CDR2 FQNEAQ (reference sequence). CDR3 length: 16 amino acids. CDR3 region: CASSQTSGADTGELFF. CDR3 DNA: TGTGCCAGCAGCCAGACTAGCGGGGCTGACACCGGGGAGCTGTTTTTT.

CDR3 protein: CASSRSDRDNSPLHF. The CDR3, as DNA: TGTGCCAGCAGTCGTTCAGACAGGGATAATTCACCCCTCCACTTT. V gene TRBV28 combines with J gene TRBJ1-6; 7 bases agree with TRBD1. The J segment lost 5 bases and the V segment lost 5 bases, leaving 6 bases of the junction unmatched. The CDR3 totals 15 residues. Germline V gene data show CDR1 as MDHEN and CDR2 as SYDVKM.

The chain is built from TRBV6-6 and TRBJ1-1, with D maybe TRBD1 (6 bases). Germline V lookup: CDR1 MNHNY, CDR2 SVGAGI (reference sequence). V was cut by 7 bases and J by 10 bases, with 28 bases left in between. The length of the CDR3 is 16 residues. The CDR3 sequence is CASTPSGGGGGAGAFF. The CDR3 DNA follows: TGTGCCAGCACTCCCTCCGGGGGGGGCGGTGGGGCCGGAGCTTTCTTT.

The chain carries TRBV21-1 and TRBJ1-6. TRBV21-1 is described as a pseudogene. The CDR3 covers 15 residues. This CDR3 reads CASSKPPGLYSPLHF. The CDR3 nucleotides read TGTGCCAGCAGCAAACCGCCGGGTCTCTATTCACCCCTCCACTTT.

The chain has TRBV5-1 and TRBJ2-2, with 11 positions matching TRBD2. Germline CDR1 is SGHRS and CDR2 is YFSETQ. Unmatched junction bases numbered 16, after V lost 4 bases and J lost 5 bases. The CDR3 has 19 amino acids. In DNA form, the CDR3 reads TGCGCCAGCAGCCCGATCCCGTTCTTACTAGCGGGGGCAACCGGGGAGCTGTTTTTT. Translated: CASSPIPFLLAGATGELFF.

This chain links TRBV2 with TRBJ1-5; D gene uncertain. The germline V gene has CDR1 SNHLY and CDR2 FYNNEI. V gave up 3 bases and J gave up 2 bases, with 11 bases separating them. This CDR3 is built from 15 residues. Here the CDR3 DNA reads TGTGCCAGCAGTGAGCCCTATGGGGGCAATCAGCCCCAGCATTTT. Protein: CASSEPYGGNQPQHF.

CDR3 DNA sequence: TGTGCCAGCAGCCAAGGTGACAGGGGGCGTGGGGCCAACGTCCTGACTTTC. The encoded protein is CASSQGDRGRGANVLTF. The chain carries TRBV4-2 and TRBJ2-6; 10 bases are a match to TRBD1. The V segment lost 1 base and the J segment 3 bases; nucleotides outside the gene matches: 3. CDR3 length: 17 amino acids. Germline CDR1 reads LGHNA; CDR2 reads YNFKEQ.

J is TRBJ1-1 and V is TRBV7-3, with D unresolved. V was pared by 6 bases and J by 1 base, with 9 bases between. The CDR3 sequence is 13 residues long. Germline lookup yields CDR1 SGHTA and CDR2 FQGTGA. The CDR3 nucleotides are TGTGCCAGCAGATCTAAGACGAACACTGAAGCTTTCTTT. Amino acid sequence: CASRSKTNTEAFF.

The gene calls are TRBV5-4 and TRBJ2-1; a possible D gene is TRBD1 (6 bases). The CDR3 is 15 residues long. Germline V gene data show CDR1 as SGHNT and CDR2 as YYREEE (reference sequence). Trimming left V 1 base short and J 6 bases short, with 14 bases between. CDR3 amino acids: CASSLLQGLGNEQFF. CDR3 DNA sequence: TGTGCCAGCAGCTTGCTGCAGGGGCTTGGCAATGAGCAGTTCTTC.

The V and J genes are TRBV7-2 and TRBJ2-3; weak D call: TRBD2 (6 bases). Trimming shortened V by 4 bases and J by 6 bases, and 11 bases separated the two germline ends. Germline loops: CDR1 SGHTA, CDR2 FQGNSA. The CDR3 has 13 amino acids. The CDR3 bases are TGTGCCAGCAGCTCAACCCGGGAGGATACGCAGTATTTT. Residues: CASSSTREDTQYF.

In nucleotides, the CDR3 is TGTGCCAGCAATCCTGGAAAGGGGAACCCTTCCACTAATTCACCCCTCCACTTT. It codes for CASNPGKGNPSTNSPLHF. The chain recombines TRBV25-1 with TRBJ1-6, with a tentative D call TRBD1 (5 bases). Germline CDR1 and CDR2: MGHDK and SYGVNS. V shed 7 bases and J shed 6 bases, with 25 bases lying between them. The CDR3 loop spans 18 amino acids.

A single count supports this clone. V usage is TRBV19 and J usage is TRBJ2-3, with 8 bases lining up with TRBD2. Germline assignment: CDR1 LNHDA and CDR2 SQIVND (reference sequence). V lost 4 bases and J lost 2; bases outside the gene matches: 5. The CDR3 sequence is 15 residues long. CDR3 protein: CASSTRLASTDTQYF. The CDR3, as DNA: TGTGCCAGTAGTACGCGACTAGCGTCCACAGATACGCAGTATTTT.

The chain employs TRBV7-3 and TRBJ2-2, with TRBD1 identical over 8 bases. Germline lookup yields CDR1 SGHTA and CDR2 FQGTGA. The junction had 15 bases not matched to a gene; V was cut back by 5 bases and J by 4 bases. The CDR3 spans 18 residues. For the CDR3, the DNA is TGTGCCAGCAGCCCGTGGGCAGGGGGCGACTGGGGCACCGGGGAGCTGTTTTTT. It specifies CASSPWAGGDWGTGELFF.

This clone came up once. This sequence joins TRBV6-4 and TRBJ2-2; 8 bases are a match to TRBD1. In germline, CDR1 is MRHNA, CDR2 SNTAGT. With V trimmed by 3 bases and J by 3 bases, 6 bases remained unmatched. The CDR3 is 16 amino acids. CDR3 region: CASSEGGQGYTGELFF. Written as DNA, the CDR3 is TGTGCCAGCAGTGAGGGAGGACAGGGTTACACCGGGGAGCTGTTTTTT.

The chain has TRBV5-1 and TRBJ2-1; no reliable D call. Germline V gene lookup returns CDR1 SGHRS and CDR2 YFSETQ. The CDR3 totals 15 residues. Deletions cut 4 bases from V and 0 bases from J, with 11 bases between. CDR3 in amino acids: CASSPDVSSYNEQFF. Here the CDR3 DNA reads TGCGCCAGCAGCCCCGACGTTAGCTCCTACAATGAGCAGTTCTTC.

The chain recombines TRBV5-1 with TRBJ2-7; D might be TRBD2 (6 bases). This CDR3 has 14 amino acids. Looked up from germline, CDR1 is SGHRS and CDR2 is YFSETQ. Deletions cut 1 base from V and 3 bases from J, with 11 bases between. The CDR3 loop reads CASSLFSGLYEQYF. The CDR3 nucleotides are TGCGCCAGCAGCTTGTTTAGCGGTCTCTACGAGCAGTACTTC.

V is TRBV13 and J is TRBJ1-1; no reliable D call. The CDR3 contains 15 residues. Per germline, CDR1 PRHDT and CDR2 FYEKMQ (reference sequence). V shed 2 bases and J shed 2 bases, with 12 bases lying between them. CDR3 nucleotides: TGTGCCAGCAGCTTACGGCCCAAGGTCAACACTGAAGCTTTCTTT. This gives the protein CASSLRPKVNTEAFF.

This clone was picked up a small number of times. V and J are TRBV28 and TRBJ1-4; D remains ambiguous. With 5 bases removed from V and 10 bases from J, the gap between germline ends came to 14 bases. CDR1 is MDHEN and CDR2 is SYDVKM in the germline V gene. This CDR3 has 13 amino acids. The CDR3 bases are TGTGCCAGCAGTCTAGGGTCCGCGAGAAAACTGTTTTTT. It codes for CASSLGSARKLFF.